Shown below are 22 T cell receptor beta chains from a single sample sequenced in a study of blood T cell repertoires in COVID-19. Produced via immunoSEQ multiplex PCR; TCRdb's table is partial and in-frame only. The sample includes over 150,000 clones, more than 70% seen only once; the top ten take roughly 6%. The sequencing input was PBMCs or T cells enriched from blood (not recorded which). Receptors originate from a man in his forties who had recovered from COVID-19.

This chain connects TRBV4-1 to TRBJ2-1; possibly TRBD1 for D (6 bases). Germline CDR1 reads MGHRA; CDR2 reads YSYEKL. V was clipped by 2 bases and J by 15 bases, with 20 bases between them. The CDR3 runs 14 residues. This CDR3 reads CASSQPIEGDRLFF. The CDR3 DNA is TGCGCCAGCAGCCAACCAATCGAGGGGGACCGTTTGTTCTTC.

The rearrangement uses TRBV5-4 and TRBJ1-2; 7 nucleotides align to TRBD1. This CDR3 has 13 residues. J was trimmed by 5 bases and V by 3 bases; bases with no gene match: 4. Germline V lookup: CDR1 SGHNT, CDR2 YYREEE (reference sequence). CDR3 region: CASSSGTEYGYTF. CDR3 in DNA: TGTGCCAGCAGCTCAGGGACAGAATATGGCTACACCTTC.

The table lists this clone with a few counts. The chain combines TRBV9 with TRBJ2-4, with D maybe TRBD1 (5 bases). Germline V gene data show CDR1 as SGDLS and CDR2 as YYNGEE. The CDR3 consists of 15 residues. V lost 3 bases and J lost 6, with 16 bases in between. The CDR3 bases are TGTGCCAGCAGCGCCAGCGAAGGGGTCGGAAACATTCAGTACTTC. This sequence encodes CASSASEGVGNIQYF.

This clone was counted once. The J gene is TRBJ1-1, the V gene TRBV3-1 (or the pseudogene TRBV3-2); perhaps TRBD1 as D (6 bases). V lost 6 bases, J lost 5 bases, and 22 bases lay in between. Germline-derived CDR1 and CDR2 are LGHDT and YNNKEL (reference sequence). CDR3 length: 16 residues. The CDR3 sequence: CASRTTGPGRGTEAFF. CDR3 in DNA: TGTGCCAGCAGAACCACAGGGCCAGGGCGGGGGACTGAAGCTTTCTTT.

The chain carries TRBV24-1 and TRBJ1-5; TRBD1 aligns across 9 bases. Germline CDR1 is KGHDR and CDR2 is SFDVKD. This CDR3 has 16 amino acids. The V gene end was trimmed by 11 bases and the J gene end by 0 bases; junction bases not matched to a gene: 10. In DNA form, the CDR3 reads TGTGCCAGACAGGGGGGTGGGGATTATAGCAATCAGCCCCAGCATTTT. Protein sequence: CARQGGGDYSNQPQHF.

CDR3 in amino acids: CASSVVVGDNEQFF. CDR3 bases: TGTGCCAGCAGCGTAGTGGTCGGGGACAATGAGCAGTTCTTC. This chain links TRBV9 with TRBJ2-1; tentatively, D is TRBD2 (5 bases). Trimming cost V 0 bases and J 5 bases, with 9 bases left between them. The V gene's germline CDR1 is SGDLS and CDR2 YYNGEE. There are 14 residues in the CDR3.

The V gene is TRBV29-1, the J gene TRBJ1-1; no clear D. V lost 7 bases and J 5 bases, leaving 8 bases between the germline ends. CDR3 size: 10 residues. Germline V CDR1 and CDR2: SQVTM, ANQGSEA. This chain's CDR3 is CSGYSTEAFF. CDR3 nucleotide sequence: TGCAGCGGTTACAGTACTGAAGCTTTCTTT.

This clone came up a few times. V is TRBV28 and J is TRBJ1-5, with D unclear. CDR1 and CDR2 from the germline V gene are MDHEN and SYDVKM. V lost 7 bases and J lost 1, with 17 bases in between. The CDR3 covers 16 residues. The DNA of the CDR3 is TGTGCCAGCACCCTCGGAGGGAGGTACAGCAATCAGCCCCAGCATTTT. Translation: CASTLGGRYSNQPQHF.

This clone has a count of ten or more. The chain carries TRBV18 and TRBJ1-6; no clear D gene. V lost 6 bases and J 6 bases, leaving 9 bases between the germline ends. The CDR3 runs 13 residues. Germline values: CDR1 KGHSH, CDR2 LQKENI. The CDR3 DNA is TGTGCCAGCTCCCCGGGGAGTAATTCACCCCTCCACTTT. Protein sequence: CASSPGSNSPLHF.

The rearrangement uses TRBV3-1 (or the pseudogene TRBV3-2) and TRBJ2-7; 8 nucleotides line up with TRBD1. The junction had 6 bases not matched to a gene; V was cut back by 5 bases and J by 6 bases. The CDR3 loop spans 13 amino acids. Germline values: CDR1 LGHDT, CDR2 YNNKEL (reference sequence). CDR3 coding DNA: TGTGCCAGCAGCGTCGGGACAGGCGCCGAGCAGTACTTC. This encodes CASSVGTGAEQYF.

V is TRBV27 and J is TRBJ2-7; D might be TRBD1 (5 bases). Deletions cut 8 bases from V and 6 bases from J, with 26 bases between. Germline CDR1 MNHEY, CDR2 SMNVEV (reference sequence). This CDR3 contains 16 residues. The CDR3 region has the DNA TGTGCCAGCGGCCCCGCTGGTGGCAGGGTGCCTAGCGAGCAGTACTTC. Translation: CASGPAGGRVPSEQYF.

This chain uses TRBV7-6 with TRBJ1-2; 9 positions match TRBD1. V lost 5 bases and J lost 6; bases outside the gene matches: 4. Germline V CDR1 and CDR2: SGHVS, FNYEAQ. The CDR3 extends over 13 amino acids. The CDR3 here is CASSRTGGDGYTF. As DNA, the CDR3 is TGTGCCAGCAGCAGAACAGGGGGCGATGGCTACACCTTC.

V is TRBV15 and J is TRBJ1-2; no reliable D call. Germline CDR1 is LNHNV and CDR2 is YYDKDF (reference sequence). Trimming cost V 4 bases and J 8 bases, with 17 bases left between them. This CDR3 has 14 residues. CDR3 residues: CATSTPGSPIGYTF. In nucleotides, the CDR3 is TGTGCCACCAGCACGCCGGGATCCCCCATAGGCTACACCTTC.

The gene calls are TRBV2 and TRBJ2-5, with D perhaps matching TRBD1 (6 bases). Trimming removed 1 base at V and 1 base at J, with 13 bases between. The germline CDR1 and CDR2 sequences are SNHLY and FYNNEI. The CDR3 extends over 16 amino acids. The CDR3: CASSEDRGRGQETQYF. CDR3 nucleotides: TGTGCCAGCAGTGAAGATCGGGGCAGGGGCCAAGAGACCCAGTACTTC.

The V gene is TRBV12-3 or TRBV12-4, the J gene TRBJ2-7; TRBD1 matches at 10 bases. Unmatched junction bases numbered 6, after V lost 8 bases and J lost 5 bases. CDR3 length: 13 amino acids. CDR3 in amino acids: CASLRDRGHEQYF. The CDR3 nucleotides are TGTGCCAGCCTCCGGGACAGGGGCCACGAGCAGTACTTC.

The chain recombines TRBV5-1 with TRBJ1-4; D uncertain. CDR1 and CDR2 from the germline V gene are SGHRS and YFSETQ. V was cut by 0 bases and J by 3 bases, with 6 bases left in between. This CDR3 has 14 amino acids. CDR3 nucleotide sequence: TGCGCCAGCAGCTTGGAGGGAGCTAATGAAAAACTGTTTTTT. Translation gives CASSLEGANEKLFF.

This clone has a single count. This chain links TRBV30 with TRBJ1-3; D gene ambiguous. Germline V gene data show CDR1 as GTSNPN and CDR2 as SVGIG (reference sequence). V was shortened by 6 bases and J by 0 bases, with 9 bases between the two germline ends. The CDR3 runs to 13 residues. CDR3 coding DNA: TGTGCCTGTGCGGGCGACTCTGGAAACACCATATATTTT. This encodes CACAGDSGNTIYF.

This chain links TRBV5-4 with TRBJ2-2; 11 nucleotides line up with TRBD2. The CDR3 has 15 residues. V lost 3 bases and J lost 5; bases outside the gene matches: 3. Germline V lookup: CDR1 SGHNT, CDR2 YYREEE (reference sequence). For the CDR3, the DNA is TGTGCCAGCAGCTCCCGGACTAGCGGGACCGGGGAGCTGTTTTTT. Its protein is CASSSRTSGTGELFF.

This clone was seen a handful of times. DNA for the CDR3: TGTGCCAGTCTCCGCGGGGAGCTGTTTTTT. Protein product: CASLRGELFF. The chain carries TRBV7-8 and TRBJ2-2; D not certain. This CDR3 is built from 10 residues. Germline loops: CDR1 SGHVS, CDR2 FQNEAQ. Trimming removed 9 bases from V and 7 bases from J, with 6 bases in between. The variable domain in full, completed from reference TRBV7-8 and TRBJ2-2, reads GAGVSQSPRYKVAKRGQDVALRCDPISGHVSLFWYQQALGQGPEFLTYFQNEAQLDKSGLPSDRFFAERPEGSVSTLKIQRTQQEDSAVYLCASLRGELFFGEGSRLTVL.

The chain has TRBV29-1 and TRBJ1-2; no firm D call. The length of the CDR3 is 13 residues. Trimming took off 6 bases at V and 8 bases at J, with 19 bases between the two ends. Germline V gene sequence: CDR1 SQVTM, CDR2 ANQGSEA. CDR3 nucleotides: TGCAGCGTCCTACCAACAAAAAAGACAGGCTACACCTTC. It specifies CSVLPTKKTGYTF. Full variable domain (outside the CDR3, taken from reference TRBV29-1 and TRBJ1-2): SAVISQKPSRDICQRGTSLTIQCQVDSQVTMMFWYRQQPGQSLTLIATANQGSEATYESGFVIDKFPISRPNLTFSTLTVSNMSPEDSSIYLCSVLPTKKTGYTFGSGTRLTVV.

For the CDR3, the DNA is TGTGCCAGCAGCATAAGCAGCCAGGGCGCGTACGAGCAGTACTTC. Protein: CASSISSQGAYEQYF. The gene calls are TRBV5-6 and TRBJ2-7; D perhaps matches TRBD1 (5 bases). V was pared by 4 bases and J by 4 bases, with 18 bases between. Germline CDR1 is SGHDT and CDR2 is YYEEEE. The CDR3 has 15 residues.

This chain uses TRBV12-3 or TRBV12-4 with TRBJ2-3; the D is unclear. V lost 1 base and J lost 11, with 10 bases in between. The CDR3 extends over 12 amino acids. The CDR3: CASSLEVGWQYF. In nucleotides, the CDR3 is TGTGCCAGCAGTTTAGAAGTCGGGTGGCAGTATTTT.